The source of this T cell receptor (beta chain) is a study of OX40 agonist ivuxolimab in advanced cancers. Points from the study as a whole: Partial responders treated at 0.1-3.0 mg/kg exhibited clonal expansion among the lowest measured. Expanded peripheral T cells had an undetermined antigen specificity.

CDR1 WSHSY and CDR2 SAAADI come from the germline V gene. This CDR3 is built from 13 residues. Trimming at V came to 6 bases and at J to 3 bases, leaving 4 bases not matched to a gene. This table comes from immunoSEQ multiplex PCR, and its TCRdb copy is limited to in-frame clones, with some not included. This sample has 65,000 to 95,000 clones; 88% occur once, and the top ten carry less than 0.6%. This clone was observed a few times. Its antigen is still unknown. The sample was CD4+ or CD8+ T cells sorted from blood, taken in a trial of the OX40 agonist ivuxolimab. The chain carries TRBV10-2 and TRBJ1-2; 7 nucleotides align to TRBD1. The sequence derives from an adult with an advanced solid tumor such as melanoma, head and neck, liver or kidney cancer. The CDR3 DNA reads TGCGCCAGCAGGCCTACAGGGGACTATGGCTACACCTTC. Amino acids: CASRPTGDYGYTF.